One and the same sample provided the 27 T cell receptor beta chains below, sequenced in a study. The sorted Tregs were CD4+CD25+CD127-/low cells. One entry per CDR3 protein results from TCRdb running MiXCR on the 5' RACE reads. Found here are 10,000 to 12,000 distinct CDR3 sequences, 17% of them singletons; the top ten hold 3% to 4%. The sequencing input was Tregs sorted from a lymph node. The receptors were gathered from a female donor with breast cancer.

This clonotype was seen ten or more times. V is TRBV29-1 and J is TRBJ2-2, with 8 positions matching TRBD1. The CDR3 spans 15 residues. Trimming cost V 3 bases and J 3 bases; bases outside gene matches: 6. Germline assignment: CDR1 SQVTM and CDR2 ANQGSEA. CDR3 sequence (DNA): TGCAGCGTTGAGGAAGACAGGGGACACACCGGGGAGCTGTTTTTT. Amino acids: CSVEEDRGHTGELFF.

The chain uses TRBV5-6 and TRBJ2-1; D gene uncertain. Germline loops: CDR1 SGHDT, CDR2 YYEEEE. The CDR3 is 13 amino acids. The V end was cut by 1 base, the J end by 4 bases, with 6 bases between. Here the CDR3 reads CASSLNPYNEQFF. As DNA, the CDR3 is TGTGCCAGCAGCTTGAACCCATACAATGAGCAGTTCTTC.

This rearrangement joins TRBV5-1 to TRBJ2-5, with 9 nucleotides matching TRBD1. The V segment lost 4 bases and the J segment 3 bases; nucleotides outside the gene matches: 7. Germline V lookup: CDR1 SGHRS, CDR2 YFSETQ. The CDR3 consists of 15 residues. The CDR3 nucleotides read TGCGCCAGCAGCCCCGGGACAGGGACCGAAGAGACCCAGTACTTC. Translation: CASSPGTGTEETQYF.

The table lists this clonotype with many counts. The rearrangement joins TRBV28 to TRBJ2-5; D is perhaps TRBD1 (6 bases). The germline CDR1 and CDR2 sequences are MDHEN and SYDVKM. V was cut by 5 bases and J by 5 bases, with 21 bases left in between. There are 16 residues in the CDR3. The CDR3 bases are TGTGCCAGCAGTCGGTCCCGGGACAAACCCTCGGAGACCCAGTACTTC. Translating it yields CASSRSRDKPSETQYF.

In this sample, this clonotype is medium-sized. This chain uses TRBV7-2 with TRBJ2-3; 8 positions match TRBD2. CDR1 and CDR2 from the germline V gene are SGHTA and FQGNSA. The length of the CDR3 is 14 residues. V shed 4 bases, J shed 5 bases, and the junction held 5 bases outside the gene matches. Here the CDR3 reads CASSSGLAEDTQYF. CDR3 DNA sequence: TGTGCCAGCAGCTCTGGACTAGCCGAAGATACGCAGTATTTT.

On this clonotype itself: One end of the junction fails to match germline, which may point to a read error. V and J are TRBV18 and TRBJ1-1; possible D gene TRBD1, 5 bases. The CDR3 runs to 15 residues. CDR1 and CDR2 (germline): KGHSH, LQKENI. The CDR3 protein is CASSPGSGTNTDAFF. The DNA of the CDR3 is TGTGCCAGCTCACCGGGATCTGGGACGAACACTGATGCTTTCTTT. Drawing the rest from reference TRBV18 and TRBJ1-1, the complete variable domain is NAGVMQNPRHLVRRRGQEARLRCSPMKGHSHVYWYRQLPEEGLKFMVYLQKENIIDESGMPKERFSAEFPKEGPSILRIQQVVRGDSAAYFCASSPGSGTNTDAFFGQGTRLTVV.

By proportion, this clonotype is medium-sized. J is TRBJ2-5 and V is TRBV5-1; D is perhaps TRBD1 or TRBD2 (5 bases each). The CDR3 contains 13 residues. Germline loops: CDR1 SGHRS, CDR2 YFSETQ. Deletions cut 4 bases from V and 7 bases from J, with 14 bases between. The CDR3 loop reads CASSDTFGGTQYF. The CDR3 bases are TGCGCCAGCAGCGACACGTTTGGGGGGACCCAGTACTTC. The full variable domain, with the rest looked up from reference TRBV5-1 and TRBJ2-5, is KAGVTQTPRYLIKTRGQQVTLSCSPISGHRSVSWYQQTPGQGLQFLFEYFSETQRNKGNFPGRFSGRQFSNSRSEMNVSTLELGDSALYLCASSDTFGGTQYFGPGTRLLVL.

This clonotype has ten or more counts. The chain carries TRBV28 and TRBJ2-7; tentatively, D is TRBD2 (6 bases). Trimming removed 6 bases at V and 0 bases at J, with 15 bases between. This CDR3 comprises 15 residues. Germline V gene lookup returns CDR1 MDHEN and CDR2 SYDVKM. CDR3 sequence: CASRRGIGASYEQYF. As DNA, the CDR3 is TGTGCCAGCAGGCGCGGGATAGGGGCCTCCTACGAGCAGTACTTC.

There are many counts of this clonotype. This chain connects TRBV29-1 to TRBJ2-7, with D tentatively TRBD1 (8 bases). CDR3 size: 13 residues. From germline, CDR1 is SQVTM and CDR2 ANQGSEA. With 7 bases removed from V and 3 bases from J, the gap between germline ends came to 16 bases. CDR3 in amino acids: CSALTGDYYEQYF. The CDR3 coding sequence is TGCAGCGCCCTGACAGGGGACTACTACGAGCAGTACTTC.

Judged by abundance, this clonotype is medium-sized. In nucleotides, the CDR3 is TGCAGTGCTAGCGCCGGGGGACGGGTTCCCCTCCACTTT. Translated: CSASAGGRVPLHF. The rearrangement links TRBV20-1 to TRBJ1-6; D possibly corresponds to TRBD1 (5 bases). V shed 3 bases and J shed 13 bases, with 16 bases lying between them. There are 13 residues in the CDR3. Germline lookup yields CDR1 DFQATT and CDR2 SNEGSKA (reference sequence).

This clonotype appeared many times. The V gene is TRBV18, the J gene TRBJ2-1; D not certain. From germline, CDR1 is KGHSH and CDR2 LQKENI. V was pared by 1 base and J by 9 bases, with 13 bases between. This CDR3 is 14 amino acids long. The CDR3 nucleotides are TGTGCCAGCTCACCACAATCGGCAATCGGTGAGCAGTTCTTC. This gives the protein CASSPQSAIGEQFF.

By its share, this clonotype is medium-sized. This chain links TRBV5-1 with TRBJ1-1, with D tentatively TRBD1 (6 bases). V lost 6 bases, J lost 6 bases, and 15 bases lay in between. CDR3 size: 13 residues. CDR1 and CDR2 from the germline V gene are SGHRS and YFSETQ. The CDR3 sequence is CASTSLGQSEAFF. The CDR3, as DNA: TGCGCCAGCACCTCCTTAGGACAGTCTGAAGCTTTCTTT. The variable domain in full, with the rest retrieved from reference TRBV5-1 and TRBJ1-1, is KAGVTQTPRYLIKTRGQQVTLSCSPISGHRSVSWYQQTPGQGLQFLFEYFSETQRNKGNFPGRFSGRQFSNSRSEMNVSTLELGDSALYLCASTSLGQSEAFFGQGTRLTVV.

This clonotype is categorized as medium-sized. J is TRBJ2-3 and V is TRBV20-1; D not resolved. The CDR3 has 18 amino acids. Germline-derived CDR1 and CDR2 are DFQATT and SNEGSKA (reference sequence). The germline V and J ends were trimmed by 0 bases and 0 bases, with 19 bases remaining between them. The CDR3: CSARDDWLGRTSTDTQYF. CDR3 in DNA: TGCAGTGCTAGAGATGACTGGCTGGGCCGAACTAGCACAGATACGCAGTATTTT.

Many counts were recorded for this clonotype. This chain uses TRBV9 with TRBJ2-2; D remains ambiguous. V lost 4 bases and J lost 3, with 7 bases in between. The CDR3 runs to 13 residues. Per the germline V gene, CDR1 is SGDLS and CDR2 is YYNGEE. CDR3 sequence reads: CASSTRDTGELFF. CDR3 nucleotides: TGTGCCAGCAGCACTCGAGACACCGGGGAGCTGTTTTTT.

This clonotype is labeled medium-sized. The V call is TRBV20-1, the J call TRBJ2-4; no clear D. This CDR3 is 17 amino acids long. Germline loops: CDR1 DFQATT, CDR2 SNEGSKA (reference sequence). Trimming took 3 bases from V and 2 from J, leaving 20 bases between them. CDR3 residues: CSASLSLRTGPKNIQYF. CDR3 nucleotide sequence: TGCAGTGCTAGCTTGTCACTCCGGACCGGGCCCAAAAACATTCAGTACTTC.

This clonotype was seen at least ten times. J is TRBJ2-3 and V is TRBV7-2; D is perhaps TRBD1 or TRBD2 (7 bases each). The CDR3 is 13 amino acids. Trimming pared 4 bases from V and 6 bases from J, leaving 11 bases between. The germline V gene has CDR1 SGHTA and CDR2 FQGNSA. CDR3 sequence reads: CASSSQGGDTQYF. The CDR3 DNA is TGTGCCAGCAGCTCTCAGGGGGGGGATACGCAGTATTTT.

This clonotype has at least ten counts. The V gene is TRBV4-1, the J gene TRBJ1-2; TRBD1 matches 7 bases. Per the germline V gene, CDR1 is MGHRA and CDR2 is YSYEKL. The CDR3 runs to 15 residues. The trim removed 6 bases at V and 8 bases at J, leaving 15 bases unmatched. CDR3 sequence: CASRPSGNRGDGYTF. CDR3 nucleotides: TGCGCCAGCAGACCGAGTGGGAACAGGGGAGACGGCTACACCTTC.

Turning to this clonotype: A much larger clone differs by one base, so this may be a read error. The V and J genes are TRBV5-1 and TRBJ2-1; D remains unclear. TRBJ2-7 explains the end of the DNA better; the J call may be wrong. Germline CDR1 reads SGHRS; CDR2 reads YFSETQ. The CDR3 is 15 amino acids. The CDR3 nucleotides read TGCGCCAGCAGCTTGAACGTGGGTAACTACAATGAGCAGTACTTC. It codes for CASSLNVGNYNEQYF.

Comments on this clonotype: Being one base from a much bigger clone, this may be a read error. This chain connects TRBV5-1 to TRBJ2-7, with 11 bases aligning to TRBD2. Per germline, CDR1 SGHRS and CDR2 YFSETQ. The V gene end was trimmed by 4 bases and the J gene end by 7 bases; junction bases not matched to a gene: 10. The CDR3 contains 15 residues. The CDR3 is CASSQTLAGGSEQYF. The CDR3 nucleotides are TGCGCCAGCAGCCAAACATTAGCGGGGGGGTCGGAGCAGTACTTC.

This clonotype was observed many times. A junction boundary mismatches the germline segment, possibly from a read error. This chain joins TRBV7-9 and TRBJ2-1, with D unclear. From germline, CDR1 is SEHNR and CDR2 FQNEAQ (reference sequence). The CDR3 sequence is 14 residues long. The CDR3 DNA is TGTGCCAGCAGCTCTGGGTACACGGGCAATGGGCAGTTCTTC. This encodes CASSSGYTGNGQFF.

Note on this clonotype: It is likely a read error, because the conserved phenylalanine at the end of the CDR3 is missing. The CDR3 DNA follows: TGCGTCAGCAGCTTGGAGTCCCCGGGACGGATCTCCTACGAGCAGTACATC. Protein: CVSSLESPGRISYEQYI. This rearrangement joins TRBV5-1 to TRBJ2-7, with D perhaps matching TRBD1 or TRBD2 (5 bases each). The CDR3 has 17 residues. The germline V gene has CDR1 SGHRS and CDR2 YFSETQ.

This clonotype is medium-sized in the sample. The genes are TRBV7-6 and TRBJ1-3, with D unclear. From germline, CDR1 is SGHVS and CDR2 FNYEAQ. V gave up 5 bases and J gave up 0 bases, with 11 bases separating them. CDR3 length: 15 residues. The CDR3 protein is CASSPGGSSGNTIYF. CDR3 in DNA: TGTGCCAGCAGCCCAGGTGGAAGCTCTGGAAACACCATATATTTT.

This clonotype was detected ten times or more. This clone may be a read error of a much larger clone one base away. The chain employs TRBV18 and TRBJ2-7; 7 positions match TRBD2. V lost 5 bases and J lost 5; bases outside the gene matches: 3. This CDR3 has 12 residues. CDR1 is KGHSH, CDR2 LQKENI, per germline. The CDR3 coding sequence is TGTGCCAGCTCAGCCGGGACTAACGAGCAGTACTTC. The encoded protein is CASSAGTNEQYF.

This clonotype was seen only once. This may come from a read error, since a much larger clone is one base off. V is TRBV7-9 and J is TRBJ2-5; D gene ambiguous. Germline V CDR1 and CDR2: SEHNR, FQNEAQ (reference sequence). The CDR3 contains 15 residues. The V end was cut by 0 bases, the J end by 5 bases, with 13 bases between. CDR3 in DNA: TGTGCCAGCAGCTTAGCTAGTAAGGGATCGGAGACCCAGTACTTC. This codes for CASSLASKGSETQYF.

The rearrangement joins TRBV5-1 to TRBJ2-1; unclear D gene. V lost 4 bases to trimming and J lost 5 bases, with 13 bases between them. Germline CDR1 is SGHRS and CDR2 is YFSETQ. The CDR3 is 14 residues long. The CDR3 sequence: CASSDVGSDNEQFF. CDR3 DNA sequence: TGCGCCAGCAGCGACGTGGGGTCCGACAATGAGCAGTTCTTC.

In regard to this clonotype: One end of the junction varies from germline; a read error may be responsible. This CDR3 reads CASSRQEGGDAQYF. The CDR3 nucleotides are TGTGCCAGCAGCCGTCAAGAGGGAGGAGATGCGCAGTATTTT. The V and J genes are TRBV4-2 and TRBJ2-3; TRBD2 is a possible D gene (6 bases). The CDR3 runs 14 residues. From germline, CDR1 is LGHNA and CDR2 YNFKEQ.

This clonotype was found many times. The chain employs TRBV12-3 or TRBV12-4 and TRBJ1-1; D not certain. The CDR3 is made up of 14 amino acids. V was cut by 3 bases and J by 1 base, with 9 bases left in between. The DNA of the CDR3 is TGTGCCAGCAGTTTGGGCTCGTCGAACACTGAAGCTTTCTTT. This translates into CASSLGSSNTEAFF.